These 18 T cell receptor beta chains came from one sample sequenced in a study of CD8+ T cells in alopecia areata. Extraction and reverse transcription of RNA yielded cDNA as the sequencing template. Generated by immunoSEQ multiplex PCR, the TCRdb table keeps only in-frame clones and is missing some. The table lists 90,000 to 120,000 clones, roughly 89% of them singletons, with over 20% in the top ten. Treatment noted: oral pan-JAK inhibitor, 5-10 mg twice daily. The sequences come from CD8+ T cells sorted from blood, collected at week 24, from a patient treated with tofacitinib. The receptors were sampled from a human donor with alopecia areata.

The chain combines TRBV30 with TRBJ2-5, with 10 bases aligning to TRBD1. This CDR3 has 14 amino acids. Unmatched junction bases numbered 6, after V lost 4 bases and J lost 4 bases. The germline V gene encodes CDR1 GTSNPN and CDR2 SVGIG (reference sequence). CDR3: CAWNGDRGPETQYF. CDR3 coding DNA: TGTGCCTGGAATGGAGACAGGGGGCCAGAGACCCAGTACTTC.

The chain is built from TRBV6-4 and TRBJ2-7, with D possibly being TRBD1 or TRBD2 (5 bases each). The germline CDR1 and CDR2 sequences are MRHNA and SNTAGT. The V end lost 7 bases, the J end lost 7 bases, and 14 bases lay between the germline ends. CDR3 length equals 12 residues. The CDR3 is CASTGMGEEQYF. CDR3 nucleotide sequence: TGTGCCAGCACCGGTATGGGGGAGGAGCAGTACTTC.

The DNA for the CDR3 is TGTGCCAGCAGTGACCAGGGGAAGACCACTGAAGCTTTCTTT. This translates into CASSDQGKTTEAFF. The chain recombines TRBV2 with TRBJ1-1, with TRBD1 as a possible D gene (6 bases). The CDR3 runs to 14 residues. Germline V gives CDR1 SNHLY, CDR2 FYNNEI. V dropped 3 bases and J dropped 4 bases, with 12 bases sitting between them.

This clone was recorded only once. An end of the junction does not agree with germline; a read error may underlie this. The J gene is TRBJ2-7, the V gene TRBV6-1; no clear D gene. This CDR3 contains 8 residues. Germline CDR1 reads MNHNS; CDR2 reads SASEGT. CDR3 amino acids: CASSEGTF. The CDR3 DNA reads TGTGCCAGCAGTGAAGGGACCTTC.

This chain uses TRBV2 with TRBJ2-1; D is uncertain. The CDR3 contains 14 residues. CDR1 SNHLY and CDR2 FYNNEI come from the germline V gene. The V gene lost 2 bases and the J gene lost 8 bases, with 13 bases spanning the gap. CDR3 loop: CASSESLGWDEQFF. As DNA, the CDR3 is TGTGCCAGCAGTGAAAGCTTAGGTTGGGATGAGCAGTTCTTC. The entire variable domain, with the rest obtained from reference TRBV2 and TRBJ2-1, is as follows: EPEVTQTPSHQVTQMGQEVILRCVPISNHLYFYWYRQILGQKVEFLVSFYNNEISEKSEIFDDQFSVERPDGSNFTLKIRSTKLEDSAMYFCASSESLGWDEQFFGPGTRLTVL.

The chain is built from TRBV5-6 and TRBJ2-5; weak D call: TRBD1 (6 bases). With 3 bases removed from V and 3 bases from J, the gap between germline ends came to 15 bases. The CDR3 covers 15 residues. The V gene's germline CDR1 is SGHDT and CDR2 YYEEEE. CDR3 protein: CASSSYTGQKETQYF. The DNA for the CDR3 is TGTGCCAGCAGCTCCTATACCGGACAGAAAGAGACCCAGTACTTC.

The V and J genes are TRBV5-6 and TRBJ2-7; D not certain. The CDR3 loop spans 15 amino acids. Germline CDR1 and CDR2: SGHDT and YYEEEE. The ends were cut back, 3 bases at V and 4 bases at J, with 17 bases in the middle. The CDR3, as DNA: TGTGCCAGCAGCTCCCAATTCGGCGGAGAGTACGAGCAGTACTTC. Its protein is CASSSQFGGEYEQYF.

The CDR3 DNA follows: TGTGCCAGCAGCTTGGGGACTAGCGGGCCCTGGACCGGGGAGCTGTTTTTT. Its translation is CASSLGTSGPWTGELFF. The rearrangement uses TRBV7-2 and TRBJ2-2, with 12 positions matching TRBD2. The V gene's germline CDR1 is SGHTA and CDR2 FQGNSA. J gave up 5 bases and V 3 bases, and 7 bases lay outside the gene matches. The CDR3 runs to 17 residues.

The sample holds a few counts of this clone. The chain is built from TRBV5-6 and TRBJ2-1; 16 bases fit TRBD2. The ends lost 10 bases at V and 6 bases at J; junction bases unmatched: 13. CDR3 length: 17 amino acids. In germline, CDR1 is SGHDT, CDR2 YYEEEE. CDR3 sequence reads: CAPRWGLAGGPANEQFF. The CDR3 DNA sequence: TGTGCCCCCAGGTGGGGACTAGCGGGGGGGCCTGCCAATGAGCAGTTCTTC.

J is TRBJ2-3 and V is TRBV14; TRBD2 might be the D (6 bases). The CDR3 length is 13 residues. Trimming took 4 bases from V and 6 from J, leaving 11 bases between them. Germline loops: CDR1 SGHDN, CDR2 FVKESK. The CDR3 DNA sequence: TGTGCCAGCAGCCTCCTCGCGGGGGATACGCAGTATTTT. Its translation is CASSLLAGDTQYF.

This chain links TRBV11-2 with TRBJ2-7, with D possibly being TRBD2 (6 bases). CDR3 length equals 13 residues. Trimming removed 5 bases from V and 9 bases from J, with 17 bases in between. Germline V gives CDR1 SGHAT, CDR2 FQNNGV. CDR3 nucleotide sequence: TGTGCCAGCAGCGGGGGGAGTGGTGATTGGCAGTACTTC. This codes for CASSGGSGDWQYF. Variable domain in full (rest from reference TRBV11-2 and TRBJ2-7): EAGVAQSPRYKIIEKRQSVAFWCNPISGHATLYWYQQILGQGPKLLIQFQNNGVVDDSQLPKDRFSAERLKGVDSTLKIQPAKLEDSAVYLCASSGGSGDWQYFGPGTRLTVT.

This clone was counted between two and nine times. The rearrangement links TRBV5-1 to TRBJ2-1, with D tentatively TRBD1 or TRBD2 (6 bases each). Trimming removed 1 base from V and 5 bases from J, with 13 bases in between. The CDR3 contains 15 residues. The V gene's germline CDR1 is SGHRS and CDR2 YFSETQ. CDR3 nucleotide sequence: TGCGCCAGCAGCTTGTCGGGGGCTATCCACAATGAGCAGTTCTTC. It encodes CASSLSGAIHNEQFF.

The chain carries TRBV5-1 and TRBJ2-1, with 7 bases fitting TRBD1. The V gene end was trimmed by 3 bases and the J gene end by 4 bases; junction bases not matched to a gene: 1. This CDR3 is built from 13 residues. Germline V gives CDR1 SGHRS, CDR2 YFSETQ. The CDR3 spells CASSWDSYNEQFF. DNA for the CDR3: TGCGCCAGCAGCTGGGACAGTTACAATGAGCAGTTCTTC.

This clone occurred a few times. The CDR3 reads CASPGELNTGELFF. The CDR3 DNA reads as TGTGCCAGCCCCGGGGAGCTCAACACCGGGGAGCTGTTTTTT. The chain is built from TRBV7-2 and TRBJ2-2; D is possibly TRBD2 (5 bases). The V end was cut by 8 bases, the J end by 2 bases, with 12 bases between. The germline V gene encodes CDR1 SGHTA and CDR2 FQGNSA. The CDR3 has 14 amino acids.

The V call is TRBV14, the J call TRBJ1-1, with a tentative D call TRBD1 (5 bases). Trimming left V 10 bases short and J 4 bases short, with 13 bases between. This CDR3 spans 12 amino acids. Germline CDR1 reads SGHDN; CDR2 reads FVKESK. The CDR3 DNA is TGTGCCACATCCGTTGGGGGCACTGAAGCTTTCTTT. Its protein is CATSVGGTEAFF. Filled out from reference TRBV14 and TRBJ1-1, the complete variable domain reads EAGVTQFPSHSVIEKGQTVTLRCDPISGHDNLYWYRRVMGKEIKFLLHFVKESKQDESGMPNNRFLAERTGGTYSTLKVQPAELEDSGVYFCATSVGGTEAFFGQGTRLTVV.

The chain combines TRBV15 with TRBJ2-5; D may match TRBD1 or TRBD2 (5 bases each). Germline assignment: CDR1 LNHNV and CDR2 YYDKDF (reference sequence). V was clipped by 6 bases and J by 5 bases, with 7 bases between them. This CDR3 has 11 amino acids. For the CDR3, the DNA is TGTGCCACCAGAAGGGACGAGACCCAGTACTTC. Residues: CATRRDETQYF.

This clone was detected only a few times. The chain is built from TRBV7-2 and TRBJ2-5; 12 positions agree with TRBD2. CDR3 length equals 18 residues. J gave up 4 bases and V 3 bases, and 12 bases lay outside the gene matches. Germline CDR1 reads SGHTA; CDR2 reads FQGNSA. This chain's CDR3 is CASSFTGLAGQRGETQYF. The DNA for the CDR3 is TGTGCCAGCAGCTTCACAGGACTAGCGGGGCAACGGGGAGAGACCCAGTACTTC.

J is TRBJ2-5 and V is TRBV7-7; tentatively, D is TRBD2 (7 bases). The V gene's germline CDR1 is SSHAT and CDR2 FNYEAQ (reference sequence). This CDR3 region has 13 residues. CDR3 sequence reads: CASGPGVIETQYF. The CDR3 coding sequence is TGTGCTAGCGGGCCAGGGGTTATAGAGACCCAGTACTTC.